The rows below give T cell receptor beta chains drawn from one sample of a study of CD8+ T cells in alopecia areata. Assay used: immunoSEQ multiplex PCR; TCRdb lists only in-frame clones, some missing. The sample has more than 95,000 clones, around 45% seen once. The source material was CD4+ T cells sorted from blood. The source is a human donor with alopecia areata. Both conserved end residues are trimmed from each CDR3.

TRBV6-5	TRBJ1-5	ASSRAGDQPQH
TRBV6-6	TRBJ2-7	ASSSVLPSYEQY
TRBV4-1	TRBJ1-2	ASSQDDRDNYGYT
TRBV6-5	TRBJ2-7	ASSYSTKGADEQY
TRBV7-2	TRBJ2-5	ASSLAGGGETQY
TRBV5-1	TRBJ1-1	ASSPPEGGNTF
TRBV29-1	TRBJ2-5	SVEDNGGGVQY
TRBV5-1	TRBJ1-1	ASSLEVVPNTEAF
TRBV4-2	TRBJ2-2	ASSHKTGRNTGELF
TRBV7-9	TRBJ2-5	ASSSHALRQETQY
TRBV15	TRBJ1-1	ATTLGVNTEAF
TRBV7-9	TRBJ2-7	AGQDSYEQY
TRBV9	TRBJ2-5	ASSPTGAPQETQY
TRBV30	TRBJ2-7	AWSRTGRSYEQY
TRBV11-2	TRBJ2-7	ASSLARSTYEQY
TRBV29-1	TRBJ1-1	SVVLSTEAF
TRBV28	TRBJ2-3	ASSLFAGEHDTQY
TRBV29-1	TRBJ1-1	SVGSGLGAF
TRBV6-5	TRBJ1-2	ASSYWGTGGHGYT
TRBV7-3	TRBJ2-2	ASSLSRGTGELF
TRBV6-5	TRBJ2-3	ASTQRLSTDTQY
TRBV9	TRBJ2-3	ASSVQGLNTQY
TRBV7-2	TRBJ1-1	ASSLQRNTEAF
TRBV5-1	TRBJ2-1	ASSLVQVRTYNEQF
TRBV7-2	TRBJ2-1	ASSLEVREGHNEQF
TRBV6-5	TRBJ1-2	ASSYGAGKNYGYT
TRBV30	TRBJ1-6	AWKTTDQQGNSPLH
TRBV28	TRBJ1-1	ASSLPQSNTEAF
TRBV4-1	TRBJ2-1	ASSPGLADLPQF
TRBV5-1	TRBJ2-1	ASGFSDRVGEQF
TRBV7-3	TRBJ2-1	ASSLRQSSYNEQF
TRBV5-6	TRBJ2-7	ASSWGTGNSYEQY
TRBV5-1	TRBJ1-1	ASSLAGTPEAF
TRBV10-2	TRBJ2-3	ASSHSGVTDTQY
TRBV29-1	TRBJ2-1	SVERVGNEQF
TRBV18	TRBJ2-5	ASSPPQGLEETQY
TRBV5-1	TRBJ2-6	ASSGGNSGANVLT
TRBV4-1	TRBJ2-2	ASSQPSGKTGELF
TRBV5-1	TRBJ2-1	ASSLTGEVYNEQF
TRBV7-9	TRBJ2-3	ASSLTGQSDTQY
TRBV9	TRBJ2-5	ASSVGAFQETQY
TRBV6-5	TRBJ2-1	ASSLSGRGNNEQF
TRBV15	TRBJ2-1	ATSRDRQTEQF
TRBV4-2	TRBJ2-3	ASKKRENTDTQY
TRBV7-2	TRBJ2-5	ASSRDSGETQY
TRBV27	TRBJ1-5	ASSAGAVGNQPQH
TRBV5-6	TRBJ2-1	ASSGPGPGAYNEQF
TRBV30	TRBJ1-1	AWSVARGAF
TRBV5-8	TRBJ1-2	ASRFRTGVSGYT
TRBV11-3	TRBJ2-3	ASSLGTRNGAQY
TRBV30	TRBJ2-7	ACIRGGTYEQY
TRBV7-9	TRBJ2-7	ASQQVNEQY
TRBV29-1	TRBJ2-7	SVAPTYSYEQY
TRBV30	TRBJ1-1	AWSSTTEAF
TRBV7-9	TRBJ1-5	ASSLPNQPQH